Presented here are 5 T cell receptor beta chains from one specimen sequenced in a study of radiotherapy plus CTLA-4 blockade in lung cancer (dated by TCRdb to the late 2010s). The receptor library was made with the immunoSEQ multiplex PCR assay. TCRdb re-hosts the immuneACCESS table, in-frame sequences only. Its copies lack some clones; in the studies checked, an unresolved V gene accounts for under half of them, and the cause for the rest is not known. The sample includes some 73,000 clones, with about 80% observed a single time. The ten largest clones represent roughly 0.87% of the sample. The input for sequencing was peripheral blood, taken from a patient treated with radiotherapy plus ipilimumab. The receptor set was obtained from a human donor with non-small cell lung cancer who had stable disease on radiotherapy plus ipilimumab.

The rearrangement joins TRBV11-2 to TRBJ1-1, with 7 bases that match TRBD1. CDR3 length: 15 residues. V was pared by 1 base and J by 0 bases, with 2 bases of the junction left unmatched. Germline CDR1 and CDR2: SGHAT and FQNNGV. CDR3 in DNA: TGTGCCAGCAGCTTAGGGACAGGCATGAACACTGAAGCTTTCTTT. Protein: CASSLGTGMNTEAFF.

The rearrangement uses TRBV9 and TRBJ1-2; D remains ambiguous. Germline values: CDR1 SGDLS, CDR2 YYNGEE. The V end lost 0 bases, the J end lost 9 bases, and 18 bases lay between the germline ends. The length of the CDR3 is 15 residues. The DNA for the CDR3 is TGTGCCAGCAGCGTAGTGGTCGGTGGGATATCTAGCTACACCTTC. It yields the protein CASSVVVGGISSYTF.

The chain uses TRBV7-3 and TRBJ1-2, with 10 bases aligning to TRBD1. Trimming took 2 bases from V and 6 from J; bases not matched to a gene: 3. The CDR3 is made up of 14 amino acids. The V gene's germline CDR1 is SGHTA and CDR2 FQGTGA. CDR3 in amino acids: CASSLEGTGDGYTF. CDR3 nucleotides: TGTGCCAGCAGCTTAGAGGGGACAGGGGATGGCTACACCTTC.

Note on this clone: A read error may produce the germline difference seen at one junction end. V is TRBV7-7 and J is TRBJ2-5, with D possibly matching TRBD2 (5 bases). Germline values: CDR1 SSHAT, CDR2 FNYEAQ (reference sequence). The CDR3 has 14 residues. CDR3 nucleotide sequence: TGTGCTAGCAGCTTAGCTGGGCGGGAAGAGACCCAGTACTTC. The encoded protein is CASSLAGREETQYF.

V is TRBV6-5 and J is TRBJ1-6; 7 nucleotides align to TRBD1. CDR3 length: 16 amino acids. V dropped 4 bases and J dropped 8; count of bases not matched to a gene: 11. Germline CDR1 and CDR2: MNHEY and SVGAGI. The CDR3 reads CASSFRQGSSHSPLHF. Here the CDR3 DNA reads TGTGCCAGCAGTTTTCGACAGGGAAGTAGCCATTCACCCCTCCACTTT.